This TCR beta chain was recovered during a study of blood T cell repertoires in COVID-19. Study as a whole: Italy, Spain and the United States were the sources of the convalescent and acute COVID-19 samples.

V lost 0 bases to trimming and J lost 3 bases; unmatched junction nucleotides: 12. This CDR3 contains 19 residues. CDR1 is SGHVS, CDR2 FNYEAQ, per germline. Profiled with immunoSEQ multiplex PCR; TCRdb holds only in-frame clones, not every one. This table has 140,000 to 150,000 clones, about four fifths appearing once. The chain uses TRBV7-6 and TRBJ2-2, with 8 bases fitting TRBD1. The sample comprised peripheral blood. This sequence was found in a man aged 65-85 years who had recovered from COVID-19. The CDR3 nucleotides read TGTGCCAGCAGCTTAGCTTGGGAGACCTTACAGGGGGACACCGGGGAGCTGTTTTTT. It yields the protein CASSLAWETLQGDTGELFF.